This TCR beta chain was profiled in a study of technical replicates of blood from a handful of donors. The CDR3 consists of 16 residues. Germline V gene lookup returns CDR1 MGHRA and CDR2 YSYEKL. Trimming cost V 3 bases and J 6 bases; bases outside gene matches: 9. Some clones are missing from TCRdb's copy, which holds only in-frame ones; the method was immunoSEQ multiplex PCR. The sample lists under 90,000 clones, just over 90% occurring once. The source of this sequence is a human donor in good health. The source material was T cells isolated from PBMCs. The chain links TRBV4-1 to TRBJ2-7; TRBD1 aligns across 12 bases. The DNA for the CDR3 is TGCGCCAGCAGCCATCCATCCGGGACAGGGGGCTTCGAGCAGTACTTC. Translating gives CASSHPSGTGGFEQYF.